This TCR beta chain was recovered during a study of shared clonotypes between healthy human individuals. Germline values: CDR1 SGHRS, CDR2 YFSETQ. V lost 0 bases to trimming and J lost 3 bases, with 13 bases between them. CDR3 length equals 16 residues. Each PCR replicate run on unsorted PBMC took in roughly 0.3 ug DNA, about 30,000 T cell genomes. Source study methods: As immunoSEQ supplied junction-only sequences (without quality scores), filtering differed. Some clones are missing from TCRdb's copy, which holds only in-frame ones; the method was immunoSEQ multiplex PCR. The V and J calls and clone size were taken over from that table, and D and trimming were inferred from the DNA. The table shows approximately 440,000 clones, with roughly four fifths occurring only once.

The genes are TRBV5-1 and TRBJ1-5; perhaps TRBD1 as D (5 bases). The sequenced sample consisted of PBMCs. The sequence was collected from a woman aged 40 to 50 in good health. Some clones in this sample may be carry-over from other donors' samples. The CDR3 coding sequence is TGCGCCAGCAGCTTGGAACCCGGGACCCCCAATCAGCCCCAGCATTTT. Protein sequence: CASSLEPGTPNQPQHF.